Included here is one TCR beta chain sequence, with context. A second about 7 to 12 cycle PCR used barcoded and J-beta primers. Each cDNA molecule was tagged by a template-switch adaptor with 12 random nucleotides. TCRdb passed the 5' RACE reads through MiXCR, listing each CDR3 protein once. The sample yields around 1.5 million distinct CDR3 sequences, around 59% seen once. The source of the sample is a study of blood T cells in healthy people across ages. Overall study: There was about one barcoded beta molecule captured by template switching per two T cells.

Germline loops: CDR1 SGDLS, CDR2 YYNGEE. The CDR3 is 18 amino acids. Trimming took 2 bases from V and 2 from J; bases not matched to a gene: 13. The clonotype comes from a man aged 18 to 35 in good health. The sample taken for sequencing was blood. J is TRBJ2-5 and V is TRBV9; 9 nucleotides line up with TRBD1. CDR3 bases: TGTGCCAGCAGCGTTGAGACAGGGGGAGGGGGTCCACAAGAGACCCAGTACTTC. Translation gives CASSVETGGGGPQETQYF.